These T cell receptor beta chains were read from a single sample in a study of shared clonotypes between healthy human individuals. Generated by immunoSEQ multiplex PCR, the TCRdb table keeps only in-frame clones and is missing some. The sample yields a few million clones, more than 80% seen once. The sequenced material came from naive CD4+ T cells sorted from blood. The receptor source for this set is a man aged 18 to 29 in good health. CDR3s include the opening cysteine and the closing phenylalanine or tryptophan. Fields, in order: V gene, D gene, J gene, clone size, CDR3 DNA, CDR3 protein. D genes are given only for firm matches. The size entry is marked missing in some rows and otherwise reads once, few, many or a size class.

V gene: TRBV7-2
D gene: -
J gene: TRBJ2-1
clone size: once
CDR3 DNA: TGTGCCAGCAGCGCAACTAGGGTCAGTGAGCAGTTCTTC
CDR3 protein: CASSATRVSEQFF

V gene: TRBV5-6
D gene: -
J gene: TRBJ1-5
clone size: few
CDR3 DNA: TGTGCCAGCAGCTTGGGCGGGGTCCAGCCCCAGCATTTT
CDR3 protein: CASSLGGVQPQHF

V gene: TRBV28
D gene: TRBD1
J gene: TRBJ1-2
clone size: -
CDR3 DNA: TGTGCCAGTTGGGACAGTCGAAACTATGGCTACACCTTC
CDR3 protein: CASWDSRNYGYTF

V gene: TRBV19
D gene: -
J gene: TRBJ1-5
clone size: few
CDR3 DNA: TGTGCCAGTAGTCTCGTAAGAGGGCCCCAGCATTTT
CDR3 protein: CASSLVRGPQHF

V gene: TRBV6-6
D gene: -
J gene: TRBJ1-1
clone size: -
CDR3 DNA: TGTGCCAGCAGCTCTAACTCGAACACTGAAGCTTTCTTT
CDR3 protein: CASSSNSNTEAFF

V gene: TRBV19
D gene: TRBD1
J gene: TRBJ1-4
clone size: -
CDR3 DNA: TGTGCCAGTCGGAATGGGGACAGCCTTAATGAAAAACTGTTTTTT
CDR3 protein: CASRNGDSLNEKLFF

V gene: TRBV4-1
D gene: -
J gene: TRBJ2-5
clone size: -
CDR3 DNA: TGCGCCAGCAGCCAAGATGGGGTCTTTCAAGAGACCCAGTACTTC
CDR3 protein: CASSQDGVFQETQYF

V gene: TRBV30
D gene: TRBD1
J gene: TRBJ1-4
clone size: once
CDR3 DNA: TGTGCCTGGAGTGGGGACAGGGTTCCTGCTAATGAAAAACTGTTTTTT
CDR3 protein: CAWSGDRVPANEKLFF

V gene: TRBV19
D gene: -
J gene: TRBJ2-2
clone size: few
CDR3 DNA: TGTGCCAGTAGTTTAATGACGGGGACCGGGGAGCTGTTTTTT
CDR3 protein: CASSLMTGTGELFF

V gene: TRBV10-1
D gene: TRBD1
J gene: TRBJ2-1
clone size: -
CDR3 DNA: TGCGCCAGCAGAGTGGTATACAGGGGAGACAATGAGCAGTTCTTC
CDR3 protein: CASRVVYRGDNEQFF

V gene: TRBV19
D gene: -
J gene: TRBJ1-4
clone size: -
CDR3 DNA: TGTGCCAGTAGTATGAGTCTAAAGGGGGCTAATGAAAAACTGTTTTTT
CDR3 protein: CASSMSLKGANEKLFF

V gene: TRBV4-3
D gene: -
J gene: TRBJ2-2
clone size: -
CDR3 DNA: TGCGCCAGCAGCCAAGAGGGACAAAGGGGCGGGGAGCTGTTTTTT
CDR3 protein: CASSQEGQRGGELFF

V gene: TRBV25-1
D gene: -
J gene: TRBJ1-6
clone size: -
CDR3 DNA: TGTGCCAGCAGTGAATCTTGGGTTGGTCCCCTCCACTTT
CDR3 protein: CASSESWVGPLHF

V gene: TRBV6-1
D gene: -
J gene: TRBJ2-5
clone size: -
CDR3 DNA: TGTGCCAGCAGTGATATTCCGGGGATCCAGTACTTC
CDR3 protein: CASSDIPGIQYF

V gene: TRBV5-6
D gene: TRBD1
J gene: TRBJ1-3
clone size: -
CDR3 DNA: TGTGCCAGCAGCTTGGGGGACAGGGGCAACACCATATATTTT
CDR3 protein: CASSLGDRGNTIYF

V gene: TRBV18
D gene: -
J gene: TRBJ1-4
clone size: -
CDR3 DNA: TGTGCCAGCTCACCACTGGATAATGAAAAACTGTTTTTT
CDR3 protein: CASSPLDNEKLFF

V gene: TRBV5-1
D gene: -
J gene: TRBJ2-3
clone size: -
CDR3 DNA: TGCGCCAGCAGCTTAGGCCAGCAAAGTGTTAATACGCAGTATTTT
CDR3 protein: CASSLGQQSVNTQYF

V gene: TRBV28
D gene: TRBD1
J gene: TRBJ1-5
clone size: -
CDR3 DNA: TGTGCCAGCAGTTTAGTGGGGACAGGGGGGTATCAGCCCCAGCATTTT
CDR3 protein: CASSLVGTGGYQPQHF

V gene: TRBV10-1
D gene: TRBD1
J gene: TRBJ1-1
clone size: -
CDR3 DNA: TGCGCCAGCAGCATGAGGACAGGGGGCACGAACACTGAAGCTTTCTTT
CDR3 protein: CASSMRTGGTNTEAFF

V gene: TRBV6-1
D gene: TRBD2
J gene: TRBJ2-7
clone size: -
CDR3 DNA: TGTGCCAGCAGTCTAGCGGGAGTTTCGACGAACGAGCAGTACTTC
CDR3 protein: CASSLAGVSTNEQYF

V gene: TRBV2
D gene: -
J gene: TRBJ1-2
clone size: -
CDR3 DNA: TGTGCCAGCAGTGAACAGACCGCTAACTATGGCTACACCTTC
CDR3 protein: CASSEQTANYGYTF

V gene: TRBV28
D gene: -
J gene: TRBJ1-3
clone size: -
CDR3 DNA: TGTGCCAGCAGCCAGGAACATTCGAGCTCTGGAAACACCATATATTTT
CDR3 protein: CASSQEHSSSGNTIYF

V gene: TRBV2
D gene: TRBD2
J gene: TRBJ2-7
clone size: -
CDR3 DNA: TGTGCCACCACGGGGGGTTACGCCTACGAGCAGTACTTC
CDR3 protein: CATTGGYAYEQYF

V gene: TRBV6-5
D gene: TRBD2
J gene: TRBJ2-3
clone size: -
CDR3 DNA: TGTGCCAGCAGTTCGACTAGCCCCAGGGTTGGTACGCAGTATTTT
CDR3 protein: CASSSTSPRVGTQYF

V gene: TRBV7-2
D gene: -
J gene: TRBJ2-5
clone size: -
CDR3 DNA: TGTGCCAGCAGCCCCGGGGTCCAAGAGACCCAGTACTTC
CDR3 protein: CASSPGVQETQYF

V gene: TRBV7-2
D gene: -
J gene: TRBJ2-5
clone size: -
CDR3 DNA: TGTGCCAGCAGCTTACGAGCCGGGAGACGGGAGACCCAGTACTTC
CDR3 protein: CASSLRAGRRETQYF

V gene: TRBV15
D gene: TRBD2
J gene: TRBJ2-1
clone size: -
CDR3 DNA: TGTGCCACCAGAAGAGAGCGGGAGGTCTACAATGAGCAGTTCTTC
CDR3 protein: CATRREREVYNEQFF

V gene: TRBV19
D gene: -
J gene: TRBJ2-6
clone size: -
CDR3 DNA: TGTGCCAGTAGTGTGTTCCATCTACAGGGTCCCTCTGGGGCCAACGTCCTGACTTTC
CDR3 protein: CASSVFHLQGPSGANVLTF

V gene: TRBV9
D gene: TRBD2
J gene: TRBJ2-3
clone size: -
CDR3 DNA: TGTGCCAGCAGCCCTTACCGGACTAGCGGGGCAAATACGCAGTATTTT
CDR3 protein: CASSPYRTSGANTQYF

V gene: TRBV6-5
D gene: -
J gene: TRBJ2-6
clone size: -
CDR3 DNA: TGTGCCAGCAGCCCGAGGGGTACTGGGGCCAACGTCCTGACTTTC
CDR3 protein: CASSPRGTGANVLTF

V gene: TRBV19
D gene: -
J gene: TRBJ2-1
clone size: -
CDR3 DNA: TGTGCCAGTACCAATAGCTACAATGAGCAGTTCTTC
CDR3 protein: CASTNSYNEQFF

V gene: TRBV6-1
D gene: TRBD1
J gene: TRBJ1-1
clone size: -
CDR3 DNA: TGTGCCAGCACCAAAGGCGGAGGGGGCAACACTGAAGCTTTCTTT
CDR3 protein: CASTKGGGGNTEAFF

V gene: TRBV28
D gene: -
J gene: TRBJ2-7
clone size: -
CDR3 DNA: TGTGCCAGCAGTGAGATTACTACCTACGAGCAGTACTTC
CDR3 protein: CASSEITTYEQYF

V gene: TRBV5-1
D gene: -
J gene: TRBJ1-3
clone size: -
CDR3 DNA: TGCGCCAGCAGCTTGGAAGGGTCTGGAAACACCATATATTTT
CDR3 protein: CASSLEGSGNTIYF

V gene: TRBV6-5
D gene: -
J gene: TRBJ1-4
clone size: -
CDR3 DNA: TGTGCCAGCAGTTATTTGGAGGGTGAAAAACTGTTTTTT
CDR3 protein: CASSYLEGEKLFF

V gene: TRBV6-6
D gene: -
J gene: TRBJ1-4
clone size: -
CDR3 DNA: TGTGCCAGCAGTTACCAGAAAACTAATGAAAAACTGTTTTTT
CDR3 protein: CASSYQKTNEKLFF

V gene: TRBV11-3
D gene: -
J gene: TRBJ1-1
clone size: -
CDR3 DNA: TGTGCCAGCAGCGGACCGAGCACTGAAGCTTTCTTT
CDR3 protein: CASSGPSTEAFF

V gene: TRBV28
D gene: -
J gene: TRBJ1-6
clone size: -
CDR3 DNA: TGTGCCAGCAGTTTAGGGGGAAGGGGCTTAGGTTCACCCCTCCACTTT
CDR3 protein: CASSLGGRGLGSPLHF

V gene: TRBV15
D gene: TRBD1
J gene: TRBJ2-7
clone size: -
CDR3 DNA: TGTGCCACCAGCAGACAGGGGGCCAACTACGAGCAGTACTTC
CDR3 protein: CATSRQGANYEQYF

V gene: TRBV5-1
D gene: TRBD2
J gene: TRBJ2-2
clone size: -
CDR3 DNA: TGCGCCAGCAGCCTCCTACTAGCGGGGAACACCGGGGAGCTGTTTTTT
CDR3 protein: CASSLLLAGNTGELFF

V gene: TRBV5-1
D gene: TRBD1
J gene: TRBJ1-5
clone size: -
CDR3 DNA: TGCGCCAGTAGCACAGGGGGCGATCAGCCCCAGCATTTT
CDR3 protein: CASSTGGDQPQHF

V gene: TRBV7-9
D gene: -
J gene: TRBJ2-5
clone size: -
CDR3 DNA: TGTGCCAGCCGCTTCCTGGGGGCGGTCTCAGAGACCCAGTACTTC
CDR3 protein: CASRFLGAVSETQYF

V gene: TRBV5-4
D gene: -
J gene: TRBJ2-5
clone size: -
CDR3 DNA: TGTGCCAGCAGCTTGGCAGGCGGGGAGACCCAGTACTTC
CDR3 protein: CASSLAGGETQYF

V gene: TRBV27
D gene: TRBD1
J gene: TRBJ1-2
clone size: -
CDR3 DNA: TGTGCCAGCAGTCCAGCCGGGACAGGGGCCGGGGGCTACACCTTC
CDR3 protein: CASSPAGTGAGGYTF

V gene: TRBV5-4
D gene: -
J gene: TRBJ2-5
clone size: -
CDR3 DNA: TGTGCCAGCAGCTTAGGACAGCGAGGGGAGACCCAGTACTTC
CDR3 protein: CASSLGQRGETQYF

V gene: TRBV4-2
D gene: -
J gene: TRBJ1-4
clone size: -
CDR3 DNA: TGTGCCAGCAGCCAAGATTCGATTAATGAAAAACTGTTTTTT
CDR3 protein: CASSQDSINEKLFF

V gene: TRBV5-1
D gene: -
J gene: TRBJ2-2
clone size: -
CDR3 DNA: TGCGCCAGCAGTCAGGAGGGCAACACCGGGGAGCTGTTTTTT
CDR3 protein: CASSQEGNTGELFF

V gene: TRBV18
D gene: -
J gene: TRBJ1-2
clone size: few
CDR3 DNA: TGTGCCAGCTCCCCGGGCACAACCTCCTATGGCTACACCTTC
CDR3 protein: CASSPGTTSYGYTF

V gene: TRBV5-6
D gene: TRBD2
J gene: TRBJ2-7
clone size: -
CDR3 DNA: TGTGCCAGCAGCTTCCGGGGGGACGAGCAGTACTTC
CDR3 protein: CASSFRGDEQYF

V gene: TRBV19
D gene: TRBD1
J gene: TRBJ1-2
clone size: -
CDR3 DNA: TGTGCCAGTAGTGGCTCGGGACAGGGGGTGGTCGGCTACACCTTC
CDR3 protein: CASSGSGQGVVGYTF

V gene: TRBV18
D gene: TRBD1
J gene: TRBJ1-1
clone size: -
CDR3 DNA: TGTGCCAGCTCCCTGGGACAGGAGGGCCCGAACACTGAAGCTTTCTTT
CDR3 protein: CASSLGQEGPNTEAFF